The source of this T cell receptor (beta chain) is a study of cytomegalovirus exposure and HLA in healthy donors. In regard to this clone: Its target is unknown.

The study, taken as a whole, reports: Beyond CMV serostatus, there was no information to go on about immune exposure.

The CDR3 has 15 amino acids. Germline values: CDR1 MNHEY, CDR2 SVGAGI. V lost 0 bases and J lost 4; bases outside the gene matches: 2. 13 Jbeta primers and 60 Vbeta primers were used for the PCR. Data came from immunoSEQ multiplex PCR; TCRdb stores just in-frame clones and leaves some out. This sample has 120,000 or so clones; 75% to 85% occur once, and the top ten carry 8.9%. The TCR originated in a man aged 25 to 40 in good health and CMV-seropositive. The sequencing input was PBMCs. The chain recombines TRBV6-5 with TRBJ1-1; TRBD1 matches at 10 bases. The CDR3 coding sequence is TGTGCCAGCAGTTACTCGAGGACAGGGGGCACTGAAGCTTTCTTT. Protein sequence: CASSYSRTGGTEAFF.